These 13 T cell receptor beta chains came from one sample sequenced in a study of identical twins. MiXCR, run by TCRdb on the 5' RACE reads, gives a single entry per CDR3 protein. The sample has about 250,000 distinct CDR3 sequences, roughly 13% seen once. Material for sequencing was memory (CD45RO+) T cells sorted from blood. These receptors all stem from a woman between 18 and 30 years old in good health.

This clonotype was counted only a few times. The CDR3 protein is CASRVLAAAGTGELFF. In DNA, the CDR3 is TGTGCCAGCAGAGTTCTAGCGGCCGCGGGCACCGGGGAGCTGTTTTTT. V and J are TRBV7-8 and TRBJ2-2, with TRBD2 matching 7 bases. Germline-derived CDR1 and CDR2 are SGHVS and FQNEAQ. The trim removed 6 bases at V and 4 bases at J, leaving 11 bases unmatched. This CDR3 has 16 amino acids. The entire variable domain, with the rest obtained from reference TRBV7-8 and TRBJ2-2, is as follows: GAGVSQSPRYKVAKRGQDVALRCDPISGHVSLFWYQQALGQGPEFLTYFQNEAQLDKSGLPSDRFFAERPEGSVSTLKIQRTQQEDSAVYLCASRVLAAAGTGELFFGEGSRLTVL.

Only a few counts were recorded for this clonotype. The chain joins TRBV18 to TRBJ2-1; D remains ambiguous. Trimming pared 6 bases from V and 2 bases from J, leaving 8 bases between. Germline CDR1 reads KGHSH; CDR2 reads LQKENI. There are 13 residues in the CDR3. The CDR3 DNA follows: TGTGCCAGCTCTCCCTTAACCTACAATGAGCAGTTCTTC. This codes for CASSPLTYNEQFF.

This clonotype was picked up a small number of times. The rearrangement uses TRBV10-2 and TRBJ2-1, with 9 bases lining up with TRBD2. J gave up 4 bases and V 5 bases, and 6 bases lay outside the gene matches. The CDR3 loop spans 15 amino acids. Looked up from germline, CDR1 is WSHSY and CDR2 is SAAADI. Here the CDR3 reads CASSSSGRPYNEQFF. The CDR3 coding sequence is TGCGCCAGCAGTTCAAGCGGGAGGCCTTACAATGAGCAGTTCTTC.

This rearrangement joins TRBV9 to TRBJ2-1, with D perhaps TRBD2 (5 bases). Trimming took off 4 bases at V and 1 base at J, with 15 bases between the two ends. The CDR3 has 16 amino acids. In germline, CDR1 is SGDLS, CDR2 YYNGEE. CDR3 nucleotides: TGTGCCAGCAGCATACAAAGCGGAAGATCCTACAATGAGCAGTTCTTC. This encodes CASSIQSGRSYNEQFF.

The CDR3 bases are TGTGCCATCAGTGAGTCCCGGGTAGGAAATTCACCCCTCCACTTT. It yields the protein CAISESRVGNSPLHF. The rearrangement links TRBV10-3 to TRBJ1-6; D gene unclear. The ends were cut back, 0 bases at V and 7 bases at J, with 10 bases in the middle. Germline V CDR1 and CDR2: ENHRY, SYGVKD. The CDR3 runs to 15 residues.

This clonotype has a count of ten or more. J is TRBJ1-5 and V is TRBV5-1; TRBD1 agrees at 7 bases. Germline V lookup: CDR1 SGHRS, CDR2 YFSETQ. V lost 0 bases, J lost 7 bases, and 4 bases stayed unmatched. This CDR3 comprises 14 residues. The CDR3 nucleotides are TGCGCCAGCAGCTTGGAGGGGGCTGGGCAGCCCCAGCATTTT. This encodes CASSLEGAGQPQHF.

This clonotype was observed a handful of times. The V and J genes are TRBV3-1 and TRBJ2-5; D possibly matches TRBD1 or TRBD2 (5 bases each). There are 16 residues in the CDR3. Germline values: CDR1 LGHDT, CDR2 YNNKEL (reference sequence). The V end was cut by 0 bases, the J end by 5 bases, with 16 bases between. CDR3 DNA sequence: TGTGCCAGCAGCCAAGATCGGGCTGGGACGTTGGAGACCCAGTACTTC. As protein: CASSQDRAGTLETQYF.

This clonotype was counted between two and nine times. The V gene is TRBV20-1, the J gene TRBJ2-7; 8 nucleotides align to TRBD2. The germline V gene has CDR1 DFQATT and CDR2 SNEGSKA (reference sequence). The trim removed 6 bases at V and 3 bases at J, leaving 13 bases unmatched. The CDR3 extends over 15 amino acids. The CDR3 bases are TGCAGTGCAAGTCAGACCGGGACTAGGCACTACGAGCAGTACTTC. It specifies CSASQTGTRHYEQYF.

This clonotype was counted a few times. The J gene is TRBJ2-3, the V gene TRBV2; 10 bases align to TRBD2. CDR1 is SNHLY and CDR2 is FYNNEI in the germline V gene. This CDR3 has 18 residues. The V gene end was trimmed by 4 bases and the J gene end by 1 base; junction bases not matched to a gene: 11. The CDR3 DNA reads TGTGCCAGCAGTGCAACTATCAGCGGGGGGGGTCGCACAGATACGCAGTATTTT. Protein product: CASSATISGGGRTDTQYF.

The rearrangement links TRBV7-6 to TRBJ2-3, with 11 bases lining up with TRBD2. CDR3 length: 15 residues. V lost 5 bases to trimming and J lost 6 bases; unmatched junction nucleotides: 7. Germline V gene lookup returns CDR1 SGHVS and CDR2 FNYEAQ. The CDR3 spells CASSPSSGRVDTQYF. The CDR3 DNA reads TGTGCCAGCAGCCCCAGTAGCGGGAGGGTGGATACGCAGTATTTT.

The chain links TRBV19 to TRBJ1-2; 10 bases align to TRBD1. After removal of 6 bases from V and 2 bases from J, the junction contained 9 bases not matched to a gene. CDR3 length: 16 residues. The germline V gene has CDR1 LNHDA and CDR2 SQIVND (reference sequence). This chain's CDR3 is CASRNQEGQGNYGYTF. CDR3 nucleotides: TGTGCCAGTAGGAACCAAGAGGGACAGGGGAACTATGGCTACACCTTC.

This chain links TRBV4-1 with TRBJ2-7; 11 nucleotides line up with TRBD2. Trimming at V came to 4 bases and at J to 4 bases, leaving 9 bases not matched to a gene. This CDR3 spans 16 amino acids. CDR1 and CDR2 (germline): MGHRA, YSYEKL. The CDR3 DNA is TGCGCCAGCAGCCCCCGACTAGCGGGGAAAGGATACGAGCAGTACTTC. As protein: CASSPRLAGKGYEQYF.

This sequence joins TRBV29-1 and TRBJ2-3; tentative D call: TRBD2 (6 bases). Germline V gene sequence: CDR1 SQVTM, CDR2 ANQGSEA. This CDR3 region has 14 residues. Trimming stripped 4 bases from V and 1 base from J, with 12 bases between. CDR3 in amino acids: CSVGQRVRTDTQYF. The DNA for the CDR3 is TGCAGCGTTGGCCAGCGGGTTCGCACAGATACGCAGTATTTT.